The rows below give T cell receptor beta chains drawn from one sample of a study of blood T cell repertoires in COVID-19. The table came from immunoSEQ multiplex PCR; TCRdb's copy has only in-frame clones and leaves some out. The profile shows approximately 210,000 clones, under 90% of them singletons. The sample was peripheral blood. All receptors derive from a woman aged 80 or older with COVID-19, enrolled during active disease. Each CDR3 is given with its conserved first and last residue. D genes are given only for firm matches. Size is omitted from some rows. Given values are once, few, many or a class for expanded clones.

v_gene	j_gene	abundance	d_gene	CDR3aa	CDR3nt
TRBV7-3	TRBJ2-1	.	.	CASSPGSYNEQFF	TGTGCCAGCAGCCCGGGGTCCTACAATGAGCAGTTCTTC
TRBV9	TRBJ1-5	once	.	CASSVGAGGDQPQHF	TGTGCCAGCAGCGTAGGGGCAGGAGGAGATCAGCCCCAGCATTTT
TRBV7-9	TRBJ1-6	.	.	CASGRQENSPLHF	TGTGCCAGCGGTCGACAGGAGAATTCACCCCTCCACTTT
TRBV3-1/TRBV3-2	TRBJ1-1	.	.	CASSQAGMNTEAFF	TGTGCCAGCAGCCAAGCGGGGATGAACACTGAAGCTTTCTTT
TRBV5-1	TRBJ2-1	.	.	CASSLEIPSSYNEQFF	TGCGCCAGCAGCTTGGAAATCCCCAGCTCCTACAATGAGCAGTTCTTC
TRBV3-1/TRBV3-2	TRBJ1-5	.	.	CASSQATGEGQPQHF	TGTGCCAGCAGCCAAGCAACCGGGGAAGGGCAGCCCCAGCATTTT
TRBV18	TRBJ2-7	.	TRBD1	CASSPQQGAPYEQYF	TGTGCCAGCTCACCACAGCAGGGGGCCCCTTACGAGCAGTACTTC
TRBV5-4	TRBJ2-7	once	TRBD2	CASSVGTSGGPIGEQYF	TGTGCCAGCAGCGTTGGGACTAGCGGGGGGCCCATTGGGGAGCAGTACTTC
TRBV2	TRBJ1-1	.	.	CASTKERGGNTEAFF	TGTGCCAGCACCAAAGAAAGGGGAGGTAACACTGAAGCTTTCTTT
TRBV6-5	TRBJ2-1	.	TRBD2	CASRVAGEDEQFF	TGTGCCAGCAGAGTAGCGGGAGAGGACGAGCAGTTCTTC
TRBV5-1	TRBJ2-7	.	.	CASSLAGISGYEQYF	TGCGCCAGCAGCTTGGCCGGGATATCTGGATACGAGCAGTACTTC
TRBV5-8	TRBJ2-2	.	.	CASSFSRQGELFF	TGTGCCAGCAGCTTTTCCAGACAAGGGGAGCTGTTTTTT
TRBV18	TRBJ1-2	.	TRBD1	CASSPVGGANYGYTF	TGTGCCAGCTCACCCGTAGGGGGCGCGAACTATGGCTACACCTTC
TRBV5-3	TRBJ1-1	.	.	CARGAVNTEAFF	TGTGCCAGGGGGGCCGTGAACACTGAAGCTTTCTTT
TRBV25-1	TRBJ1-4	.	.	CASTSGVGTNEKLFF	TGTGCCAGCACCTCAGGGGTAGGAACTAATGAAAAACTGTTTTTT
TRBV6-1	TRBJ1-1	.	.	CASSEFLRGSSNAEAFF	TGTGCCAGCAGTGAATTTCTTAGGGGATCCTCCAACGCTGAAGCTTTCTTT
TRBV9	TRBJ2-3	.	.	CASSPSSTTDTQYF	TGTGCCAGCAGCCCGAGTAGCACCACAGATACGCAGTATTTT
TRBV12-3/TRBV12-4	TRBJ1-5	.	.	CASSPQGNQPQHF	TGTGCCAGCAGCCCCCAGGGTAATCAGCCCCAGCATTTT
TRBV5-1	TRBJ2-5	.	TRBD1	CASSLDGQGRQETQYF	TGCGCCAGCAGCTTGGATGGACAGGGGAGGCAAGAGACCCAGTACTTC
TRBV5-1	TRBJ2-3	.	TRBD2	CASSIGLAGSTDTQYF	TGCGCCAGCAGCATTGGACTAGCGGGCAGCACAGATACGCAGTATTTT
TRBV19	TRBJ2-1	.	.	CASSPLFNEQFF	TGTGCCAGTAGTCCCCTCTTCAATGAGCAGTTCTTC
TRBV3-1/TRBV3-2	TRBJ1-6	.	TRBD1	CASSRAQGASSPLHF	TGTGCCAGCAGCAGAGCTCAGGGGGCCAGTTCACCCCTCCACTTT
TRBV20-1	TRBJ1-4	once	.	CSASDPGKGTNEKLFF	TGCAGTGCTAGTGACCCAGGGAAGGGAACTAATGAAAAACTGTTTTTT
TRBV19	TRBJ2-7	.	TRBD2	CARTSGPYEQYF	TGTGCCAGGACTAGCGGACCCTACGAGCAGTACTTC
TRBV3-1/TRBV3-2	TRBJ1-2	.	.	CASSQVATNYGYTF	TGTGCCAGCAGCCAAGTAGCTACCAACTATGGCTACACCTTC
TRBV6-5	TRBJ1-1	few	.	CASGQVLSAEAFF	TGTGCCAGCGGGCAGGTTCTCTCCGCTGAAGCTTTCTTT
TRBV5-1	TRBJ1-2	.	TRBD1	CASSQGTAVRPYGYTF	TGCGCCAGCAGCCAGGGGACAGCAGTTCGACCATATGGCTACACCTTC
TRBV7-2	TRBJ1-5	few	.	CAPGSNQPQHF	TGTGCCCCCGGTAGCAATCAGCCCCAGCATTTT
TRBV3-1/TRBV3-2	TRBJ1-4	.	.	CASRQQGAGEKLFF	TGTGCCAGCAGGCAACAGGGTGCAGGGGAAAAACTGTTTTTT
TRBV5-1	TRBJ2-1	.	.	CASSPVASEQFF	TGCGCCAGCAGCCCGGTAGCGTCTGAGCAGTTCTTC
TRBV28	TRBJ1-5	.	.	CASTPIGGSEQPQHF	TGTGCCAGCACCCCGATTGGGGGGTCGGAGCAGCCCCAGCATTTT
TRBV11-2	TRBJ2-3	.	.	CASSDIQGSSTDTQYF	TGTGCCAGCAGCGACATACAGGGTAGTAGCACAGATACGCAGTATTTT
TRBV6-5	TRBJ1-3	.	.	CASSSGGGNTIYF	TGTGCCAGCAGTTCCGGGGGGGGAAACACCATATATTTT